The 18 T cell receptor beta chains presented below share a single source sample, sequenced in a study of blood T cell dynamics during melanoma immunotherapy. TCRdb's table, derived via immunoSEQ multiplex PCR, lists solely in-frame clones and lacks some. Here the sample spans about 16,000 clones, about 94% being singletons. Stated time point: week 3, after first cycle of checkpoint inhibitor. The material was effector memory CD8+ T cells from blood, obtained from a patient treated with checkpoint blockade. These receptor sequences come from a human donor with melanoma.

Only a few counts were recorded for this clone. The CDR3 protein is CASSLALDQSDSYEQYF. The CDR3 nucleotides are TGTGCCAGCAGCTTAGCCCTTGACCAAAGTGACTCCTACGAGCAGTACTTC. The chain is built from TRBV7-6 and TRBJ2-7; D uncertain. Deletions cut 0 bases from V and 0 bases from J, with 15 bases between. The CDR3 sequence is 17 residues long. Germline lookup yields CDR1 SGHVS and CDR2 FNYEAQ.

The V and J genes are TRBV10-3 and TRBJ2-7, with D unclear. Germline V gives CDR1 ENHRY, CDR2 SYGVKD. There are 13 residues in the CDR3. The ends were cut back, 3 bases at V and 0 bases at J, with 6 bases in the middle. CDR3 nucleotide sequence: TGTGCCATCAGTGACAGTGACTCCTACGAGCAGTACTTC. This gives the protein CAISDSDSYEQYF.

The genes are TRBV4-1 and TRBJ2-7, with 10 bases aligning to TRBD2. J gave up 4 bases and V 3 bases, and 6 bases lay outside the gene matches. Germline V lookup: CDR1 MGHRA, CDR2 YSYEKL. There are 15 residues in the CDR3. The CDR3 region has the DNA TGCGCCAGCAGCCAGGCCCCTAGCGGGAGATACGAGCAGTACTTC. This sequence encodes CASSQAPSGRYEQYF.

The chain carries TRBV5-6 and TRBJ2-5; no clear D. The CDR3 is made up of 12 amino acids. The germline V and J ends were trimmed by 0 bases and 4 bases, with 4 bases remaining between them. The V gene's germline CDR1 is SGHDT and CDR2 YYEEEE. The CDR3 region is CASSLETETQYF. As DNA, the CDR3 is TGTGCCAGCAGCTTGGAAACAGAGACCCAGTACTTC. The full variable domain, with the rest looked up from reference TRBV5-6 and TRBJ2-5, is DAGVTQSPTHLIKTRGQQVTLRCSPKSGHDTVSWYQQALGQGPQFIFQYYEEEERQRGNFPDRFSGHQFPNYSSELNVNALLLGDSALYLCASSLETETQYFGPGTRLLVL.

This chain links TRBV29-1 with TRBJ2-1; 8 bases map to TRBD1. V shed 3 bases and J 6 bases; nucleotides not matched to a gene: 7. This CDR3 region has 14 residues. The germline gives CDR1 SQVTM, CDR2 ANQGSEA. The CDR3 loop reads CSVDDRGRINEQFF. CDR3 nucleotide sequence: TGCAGCGTTGACGACAGGGGACGGATCAATGAGCAGTTCTTC.

The V gene is TRBV28, the J gene TRBJ2-1; 11 nucleotides line up with TRBD2. V lost 4 bases and J lost 4; bases outside the gene matches: 12. CDR1 and CDR2 (germline): MDHEN, SYDVKM. The CDR3 has 18 amino acids. DNA of the CDR3: TGTGCCAGCAGTTCGACTAGCGGGACCACCTATTTTTACAATGAGCAGTTCTTC. This codes for CASSSTSGTTYFYNEQFF.

This chain joins TRBV27 and TRBJ2-3; TRBD2 matches 7 bases. V lost 3 bases and J lost 1; bases outside the gene matches: 7. The CDR3 totals 16 residues. Per germline, CDR1 MNHEY and CDR2 SMNVEV (reference sequence). The CDR3 bases are TGTGCCAGCAGTTTTCTCCCGGGAGGCGGCACAGATACGCAGTATTTT. Its protein product is CASSFLPGGGTDTQYF.

J is TRBJ2-3 and V is TRBV6-4, with 8 bases identical to TRBD2. Trimming at V came to 5 bases and at J to 0 bases, leaving 10 bases not matched to a gene. Germline V gives CDR1 MRHNA, CDR2 SNTAGT. This CDR3 region has 17 residues. This chain's CDR3 is CASSTQVLAVSTDTQYF. In DNA, the CDR3 is TGTGCCAGCAGTACGCAGGTACTAGCGGTGAGCACAGATACGCAGTATTTT.

The V and J genes are TRBV5-6 and TRBJ2-7; D might be TRBD2 (5 bases). Germline CDR1 is SGHDT and CDR2 is YYEEEE. Trimming left V 5 bases short and J 0 bases short, with 9 bases between. This CDR3 spans 13 amino acids. CDR3 protein: CASSDGNSYEQYF. CDR3 nucleotides: TGTGCCAGCAGTGACGGGAACTCCTACGAGCAGTACTTC.

V gene TRBV7-9 combines with J gene TRBJ1-3; unclear D gene. Germline V gene lookup returns CDR1 SEHNR and CDR2 FQNEAQ (reference sequence). The V end lost 3 bases, the J end lost 0 bases, and 12 bases lay between the germline ends. The CDR3 runs to 16 residues. Here the CDR3 reads CASSFSGPDSGNTIYF. The CDR3 coding sequence is TGTGCCAGCAGCTTTTCCGGGCCAGACTCTGGAAACACCATATATTTT.

This chain connects TRBV28 to TRBJ1-5; D ambiguous. This CDR3 is built from 11 residues. V shed 7 bases and J shed 7 bases, with 8 bases lying between them. Per the germline V gene, CDR1 is MDHEN and CDR2 is SYDVKM. The CDR3 nucleotides read TGTGCCAGCACTCGACGACAGCCCCAGCATTTT. Translated, it gives CASTRRQPQHF.

This chain links TRBV7-9 with TRBJ1-1, with TRBD1 as a possible D gene (6 bases). CDR3 size: 14 residues. V was clipped by 4 bases and J by 0 bases, with 9 bases between them. Germline V lookup: CDR1 SEHNR, CDR2 FQNEAQ (reference sequence). In DNA form, the CDR3 reads TGTGCCAGCAGCTGGGGACATTTGAACACTGAAGCTTTCTTT. Its translation is CASSWGHLNTEAFF.

This clone occurred once. This sample also contains other DNA sequences that code for the same CDR3. The gene calls are TRBV5-6 and TRBJ1-1; D might be TRBD1 (5 bases). CDR1 is SGHDT, CDR2 YYEEEE, per germline. V was trimmed by 3 bases and J by 1 base, leaving 10 bases between them. The CDR3 is 14 amino acids. The CDR3 nucleotides read TGTGCCAGCAGCTCCGGGACGGGGAACACTGAAGCTTTCTTT. Residues: CASSSGTGNTEAFF. The full variable domain, completed using reference TRBV5-6 and TRBJ1-1, is DAGVTQSPTHLIKTRGQQVTLRCSPKSGHDTVSWYQQALGQGPQFIFQYYEEEERQRGNFPDRFSGHQFPNYSSELNVNALLLGDSALYLCASSSGTGNTEAFFGQGTRLTVV.

The genes are TRBV28 and TRBJ2-1; D might be TRBD2 (5 bases). The germline gives CDR1 MDHEN, CDR2 SYDVKM. This CDR3 is 12 amino acids long. With 4 bases removed from V and 13 bases from J, the gap between germline ends came to 14 bases. Written as DNA, the CDR3 is TGTGCCAGCAGTTCCCCGGGAATAGTACAGTTCTTC. It is translated as CASSSPGIVQFF.

The chain recombines TRBV29-1 with TRBJ2-2; D unclear. The V and J ends lost 3 bases and 7 bases respectively, with 12 bases between them. In germline, CDR1 is SQVTM, CDR2 ANQGSEA. This CDR3 contains 13 residues. CDR3 in DNA: TGCAGCGTTGAGGACGGTAGGGACGGGGAGCTGTTTTTT. The encoded protein is CSVEDGRDGELFF.

V usage is TRBV9 and J usage is TRBJ1-1; 9 bases line up with TRBD1. The V and J ends lost 3 bases and 1 base, in that order; junction bases with no gene match: 10. From germline, CDR1 is SGDLS and CDR2 YYNGEE. CDR3 length: 17 amino acids. For the CDR3, the DNA is TGTGCCAGCAGCGGCCGGGACAGGGCTCGGGGGAACACTGAAGCTTTCTTT. Its protein is CASSGRDRARGNTEAFF.

The V and J genes are TRBV10-3 and TRBJ1-1, with D perhaps matching TRBD1 (6 bases). With 6 bases removed from V and 7 bases from J, the gap between germline ends came to 12 bases. Germline V gives CDR1 ENHRY, CDR2 SYGVKD. The CDR3 totals 12 residues. DNA for the CDR3: TGTGCCATCAGGGGGGGGCAAGATGAAGCTTTCTTT. It encodes CAIRGGQDEAFF.

The chain links TRBV2 to TRBJ2-5; D possibly corresponds to TRBD1 (6 bases). The J call may be mistaken, given a closer DNA end match to TRBJ2-7. Germline V gives CDR1 SNHLY, CDR2 FYNNEI. This CDR3 is 12 amino acids long. The CDR3 DNA is TGTGCCAGCACCCAAGGGGGATACGAGCAGTACTTC. It is translated as CASTQGGYEQYF.